The rows below give T cell receptor beta chains drawn from one sample of a study of post-analysis software for immune sequencing data. TCRdb used MiXCR to reprocess the PCR reads, holding one entry per CDR3 protein. Among 740,000 or so distinct CDR3 sequences listed, around 53% were seen once. What was sequenced was blood. Receptors were obtained from a girl aged 5-17 years with multiple sclerosis. Each CDR3 is given with its conserved first and last residue. The order of the fields is J gene, V gene, clone size, CDR3 protein. Clone size is not always given. Where it is, it says once, few, many or a class for expanded clones.

>TRBJ2-5|TRBV10-3|NA
CAISESGKIQETQYF
>TRBJ2-5|TRBV6-6|NA
CASSYLTSGTQYF
>TRBJ2-1|TRBV7-2|NA
CASSLNPSGTYNEQFF
>TRBJ2-3|TRBV24-1|NA
CATRDRLTDTQYF
>NA|TRBV20-1|NA
CSARDSDREYEQYF
>TRBJ2-3|TRBV20-1|NA
CSAPRQGLSTDTQYF
>TRBJ2-1|TRBV6-5|NA
CATRTLGLAGYNEQFF
>TRBJ2-7|TRBV15|NA
CATSRAGIRYEQYF
>TRBJ2-1|TRBV27|once
CASSPRGLHGNEQFF
>TRBJ2-3|TRBV7-6|NA
CASSLDATIHTQYF
>TRBJ2-5|TRBV10-3|NA
CATATQETQYF
>TRBJ2-3|TRBV29-1|NA
CSVQDWVRTDTQYF
>TRBJ1-1|TRBV20-1|NA
CSAGSYRLNTEAFF
>TRBJ1-2|TRBV12-3/TRBV12-4|NA
CASSLRMTDGYTF
>TRBJ1-2|TRBV29-1|few
CSVGAGNYGYTF
>TRBJ2-4|TRBV29-1|NA
CSVPTGNIQYF
>TRBJ1-2|TRBV15|few
CATSATGTGARGGYTF
>TRBJ2-1|TRBV9|NA
CASSVVGALEQFF
>TRBJ2-3|TRBV6-5|NA
CASSYSGPTDTQYF
>TRBJ1-1|TRBV6-5|NA
CASRPSWANTEAFF
>TRBJ2-5|TRBV9|NA
CASSQTSGRQETQYF
>TRBJ1-2|TRBV20-1|NA
CSARDKESYGYTF
>TRBJ2-7|TRBV29-1|NA
CSVAGTRDFYEQYF
>TRBJ2-7|TRBV5-6|NA
CASNLDGGGSSYEQYF
>TRBJ2-1|TRBV7-7|NA
CASSFRSGLANEQFF
>TRBJ2-7|TRBV29-1|few
CSVGQLLGTEQYF
>NA|TRBV20-1|once
CSGRRSGLRDEQYF
>TRBJ2-7|TRBV15|NA
CATSRQGYEQYF
>TRBJ1-6|TRBV20-1|NA
CSANGQGMDSPLHF
>TRBJ2-7|TRBV6-6|NA
CASRLTSKPHEQYF
>TRBJ1-1|TRBV3-1|NA
CASSQDWRGGAGEAFF
>TRBJ2-7|TRBV11-1|few
CASSITTGIQYEQYF
>TRBJ2-5|TRBV12-5|NA
CATLGETQYF
>TRBJ2-3|TRBV19|few
CASSSPAGEGTDTQYF
>TRBJ1-1|TRBV20-1|few
CSAYRGRVMNTEAFF
>TRBJ2-5|TRBV29-1|NA
CSVEEGQETQYF
>TRBJ2-1|TRBV4-1|many
CASSQDHGGRGGTNEQFF